Below are 25 T cell receptor beta chains sequenced from a single sample in a study of T cell changes during pregnancy in multiple sclerosis. This table comes from immunoSEQ multiplex PCR, and its TCRdb copy is limited to in-frame clones, with some not included. This table holds tens of thousands of clones, roughly 90% found once. Sequences were derived from peripheral blood, sampled in the first trimester of pregnancy. These receptors were obtained from a female donor with multiple sclerosis, enrolled in a pregnancy study.

The chain recombines TRBV29-1 with TRBJ1-2, with 7 bases that match TRBD1. Looked up from germline, CDR1 is SQVTM and CDR2 is ANQGSEA. With V trimmed by 4 bases and J by 7 bases, 6 bases remained unmatched. The CDR3 loop spans 12 amino acids. The DNA for the CDR3 is TGCAGCGTTGGGGACAGATCCAGTGGCTACACCTTC. Protein sequence: CSVGDRSSGYTF.

V gene TRBV19 combines with J gene TRBJ2-7; TRBD2 might be the D (6 bases). The CDR3 runs 13 residues. CDR1 LNHDA and CDR2 SQIVND come from the germline V gene (reference sequence). Trimming took 5 bases from V and 9 from J, leaving 17 bases between them. CDR3 DNA sequence: TGTGCCAGTAGTCGCGGGTCGGGAGTGGGGCAGTACTTC. Translation: CASSRGSGVGQYF.

The V and J genes are TRBV4-1 and TRBJ1-4; 8 bases fit TRBD1. Germline trimming cut 4 bases from V and 4 bases from J; bases unmatched to any gene: 8. The CDR3 runs 16 residues. CDR1 and CDR2 (germline): MGHRA, YSYEKL. This CDR3 reads CASSPTDRANNEKLFF. In nucleotides, the CDR3 is TGCGCCAGCAGCCCGACGGACAGGGCTAATAATGAAAAACTGTTTTTT.

The chain employs TRBV4-1 and TRBJ2-7; D is ambiguous. Trimming cost V 2 bases and J 7 bases, with 15 bases left between them. The CDR3 has 14 amino acids. Germline loops: CDR1 MGHRA, CDR2 YSYEKL. CDR3 sequence (DNA): TGCGCCAGCAGCCAATTACAGTTCAATGGGGAGCAGTACTTC. Protein: CASSQLQFNGEQYF.

J is TRBJ2-7 and V is TRBV4-1; D possibly corresponds to TRBD1 (6 bases). Germline V CDR1 and CDR2: MGHRA, YSYEKL. This CDR3 spans 15 amino acids. Trimming left V 3 bases short and J 6 bases short, with 18 bases between. Written as DNA, the CDR3 is TGCGCCAGCAGCCACCAACAGGGTACAGCGGCCGAGCAGTACTTC. Translation: CASSHQQGTAAEQYF.

The chain recombines TRBV9 with TRBJ2-7, with TRBD2 as a possible D gene (7 bases). Germline V gives CDR1 SGDLS, CDR2 YYNGEE. V lost 3 bases and J lost 5, with 24 bases in between. The CDR3 totals 17 residues. CDR3 DNA: TGTGCCAGCAGCGCCGGGTATATTGGGGGAGGGGGTAACGAGCAGTACTTC. Protein product: CASSAGYIGGGGNEQYF.

The genes are TRBV25-1 and TRBJ2-1, with TRBD2 matching over 10 bases. The CDR3 covers 17 residues. Trimming at V came to 4 bases and at J to 4 bases, leaving 10 bases not matched to a gene. CDR1 MGHDK and CDR2 SYGVNS come from the germline V gene. The CDR3, as DNA: TGTGCCAGCAGTGCAGCTCGAGGGACTAGCGTATACAATGAGCAGTTCTTC. This codes for CASSAARGTSVYNEQFF.

This sequence joins TRBV14 and TRBJ2-1, with 11 bases fitting TRBD2. V lost 0 bases to trimming and J lost 7 bases; unmatched junction nucleotides: 11. CDR1 is SGHDN, CDR2 FVKESK, per germline. The length of the CDR3 is 18 residues. The CDR3, as DNA: TGTGCCAGCAGCCAAGATCTGCCGCTAGCGGGAGGTGGGAATGAGCAGTTCTTC. It encodes CASSQDLPLAGGGNEQFF. Full variable domain (rest looked up from reference TRBV14 and TRBJ2-1): EAGVTQFPSHSVIEKGQTVTLRCDPISGHDNLYWYRRVMGKEIKFLLHFVKESKQDESGMPNNRFLAERTGGTYSTLKVQPAELEDSGVYFCASSQDLPLAGGGNEQFFGPGTRLTVL.

The chain links TRBV2 to TRBJ2-7; D is perhaps TRBD2 (5 bases). The ends were cut back, 7 bases at V and 4 bases at J, with 11 bases in the middle. Looked up from germline, CDR1 is SNHLY and CDR2 is FYNNEI. The CDR3 is made up of 12 amino acids. The CDR3 reads CASKGRRYEQYF. The CDR3 nucleotides read TGTGCCAGCAAGGGCAGGAGGTACGAGCAGTACTTC.

This chain connects TRBV4-3 to TRBJ2-7, with D hard to call. The V end was cut by 4 bases, the J end by 5 bases, with 9 bases between. This CDR3 spans 12 amino acids. Germline assignment: CDR1 LGHNA and CDR2 YSLEER. In DNA form, the CDR3 reads TGCGCCAGCAGCCTATCGGGTCACGAGCAGTACTTC. Protein: CASSLSGHEQYF.

The chain employs TRBV11-3 and TRBJ2-2; 12 bases map to TRBD2. The V segment lost 5 bases and the J segment 6 bases; nucleotides outside the gene matches: 7. CDR3 length equals 16 residues. The germline V gene encodes CDR1 SGHNT and CDR2 YENEEA. Written as DNA, the CDR3 is TGTGCCAGCAGCGGCCTACTAGCGGGAGGTCCCGGGGAGCTGTTTTTT. Protein product: CASSGLLAGGPGELFF.

This clone was detected ten times or more. The V call is TRBV6-1, the J call TRBJ2-3; 13 positions agree with TRBD2. CDR3 size: 15 residues. CDR1 is MNHNS and CDR2 is SASEGT in the germline V gene. V gave up 4 bases and J gave up 4 bases; unmatched junction bases: 2. DNA for the CDR3: TGTGCCAGCAGTGGACTAGCGGGAGGCCCAGATACGCAGTATTTT. Protein: CASSGLAGGPDTQYF.

This clone was detected a few times. V and J are TRBV5-4 and TRBJ2-2; TRBD2 matches 8 bases. The length of the CDR3 is 15 residues. CDR1 and CDR2 from the germline V gene are SGHNT and YYREEE (reference sequence). Unmatched junction bases numbered 3, after V lost 2 bases and J lost 3 bases. The CDR3 coding sequence is TGTGCCAGCAGCTTACCGGGAGGGGACACCGGGGAGCTGTTTTTT. The encoded protein is CASSLPGGDTGELFF.

The table lists this clone with a few counts. The rearrangement joins TRBV12-5 to TRBJ2-2; 8 nucleotides match TRBD2. Germline V lookup: CDR1 LGHNT, CDR2 FRNRAP. After removal of 5 bases from V and 4 bases from J, the junction contained 12 bases not matched to a gene. The CDR3 runs 17 residues. The CDR3 region is CASGTGLATAGTGELFF. The CDR3 coding sequence is TGTGCTAGTGGTACCGGACTAGCCACTGCGGGCACCGGGGAGCTGTTTTTT.

V is TRBV19 and J is TRBJ2-1; weak D call: TRBD2 (5 bases). The V gene's germline CDR1 is LNHDA and CDR2 SQIVND (reference sequence). V lost 3 bases and J 0 bases, leaving 15 bases between the germline ends. The CDR3 spans 17 residues. CDR3 coding DNA: TGTGCCAGTAGTATCGGGGTTACAGTTAGCTCCTACAATGAGCAGTTCTTC. Its translation: CASSIGVTVSSYNEQFF.

This clone was observed a handful of times. This sequence joins TRBV15 and TRBJ1-2, with 10 bases lining up with TRBD1. Trimming removed 5 bases from V and 7 bases from J; junction bases left unmatched: 10. Germline assignment: CDR1 LNHNV and CDR2 YYDKDF (reference sequence). The CDR3 consists of 15 residues. CDR3 DNA: TGTGCCACCAGCCGGGACAGGGGCTCACAGGGTGGCTACACCTTC. It codes for CATSRDRGSQGGYTF.

The chain uses TRBV27 and TRBJ2-7, with a tentative D call TRBD2 (5 bases). This CDR3 has 14 residues. Germline lookup yields CDR1 MNHEY and CDR2 SMNVEV (reference sequence). Trimming took off 2 bases at V and 6 bases at J, with 14 bases between the two ends. CDR3 nucleotide sequence: TGTGCCAGCAGTTTAGCCCCCCCTGGGAGCGAGCAGTACTTC. It is translated as CASSLAPPGSEQYF.

The rearrangement joins TRBV30 to TRBJ1-4; 10 nucleotides agree with TRBD1. There are 13 residues in the CDR3. V trimming: 3 bases; J trimming: 10 bases; junction bases outside the gene matches: 5. Germline V gives CDR1 GTSNPN, CDR2 SVGIG (reference sequence). This CDR3 is CAWSRTGGRKLFF. The CDR3 DNA follows: TGTGCCTGGAGCCGGACAGGGGGTAGAAAACTGTTTTTT.

The table lists this clone with a count of one. The gene calls are TRBV19 and TRBJ2-7; the match to TRBD1 covers 7 bases. This CDR3 region has 18 residues. Germline values: CDR1 LNHDA, CDR2 SQIVND (reference sequence). The junction had 12 bases not matched to a gene; V was cut back by 1 base and J by 0 bases. The CDR3, as DNA: TGTGCCAGTAGTATAGCAACCAACTCGGGACAGAGCTCCTACGAGCAGTACTTC. It yields the protein CASSIATNSGQSSYEQYF.

The chain links TRBV10-1 to TRBJ2-3, with 8 nucleotides matching TRBD2. CDR1 and CDR2 (germline): WNHNN, SYGVQD (reference sequence). The J segment lost 1 base and the V segment lost 0 bases, leaving 3 bases of the junction unmatched. The CDR3 length is 16 residues. The CDR3 spells CASSESTAGGTDTQYF. CDR3 nucleotides: TGCGCCAGCAGTGAGTCGACAGCGGGAGGCACAGATACGCAGTATTTT.

This rearrangement joins TRBV5-1 to TRBJ1-2; TRBD1 matches at 7 bases. The CDR3 covers 15 residues. CDR1 SGHRS and CDR2 YFSETQ come from the germline V gene. With V trimmed by 4 bases and J by 6 bases, 12 bases remained unmatched. Written as DNA, the CDR3 is TGCGCCAGCAGCACCTTTCGCCGGACAGGCAATGGCTACACCTTC. Translated, it gives CASSTFRRTGNGYTF.

The chain recombines TRBV14 with TRBJ1-4; the match to TRBD1 covers 9 bases. Per germline, CDR1 SGHDN and CDR2 FVKESK. CDR3 length: 17 residues. Losses at the gene ends were 0 bases for V and 5 bases for J; bases not matched to a gene: 7. The DNA for the CDR3 is TGTGCCAGCAGCCAAGAGGGGGTCGGGACAGGGAATGAAAAACTGTTTTTT. The encoded protein is CASSQEGVGTGNEKLFF.

The chain carries TRBV5-5 and TRBJ2-6; 9 nucleotides agree with TRBD2. The length of the CDR3 is 19 residues. V shed 1 base and J 2 bases; nucleotides not matched to a gene: 10. CDR1 is SGHKS, CDR2 YYEKEE, per germline (reference sequence). This CDR3 is CASSLTLAGANAGANVLTF. The CDR3 nucleotides are TGTGCCAGCAGCTTGACCTTAGCGGGAGCGAACGCTGGGGCCAACGTCCTGACTTTC. Full variable domain (remainder filled in from reference TRBV5-5 and TRBJ2-6): DAGVTQSPTHLIKTRGQQVTLRCSPISGHKSVSWYQQVLGQGPQFIFQYYEKEERGRGNFPDRFSARQFPNYSSELNVNALLLGDSALYLCASSLTLAGANAGANVLTFGAGSRLTVL.

V is TRBV7-8 and J is TRBJ2-1, with unresolved D. V was shortened by 5 bases and J by 10 bases, with 15 bases between the two germline ends. The CDR3 is 13 residues long. Germline V gives CDR1 SGHVS, CDR2 FQNEAQ. The CDR3 protein is CASSPTRLKEQFF. The CDR3 region has the DNA TGTGCCAGCAGCCCAACTCGCCTTAAGGAGCAGTTCTTC.

The V call is TRBV9, the J call TRBJ1-5; a possible D gene is TRBD1 (6 bases). The germline V gene encodes CDR1 SGDLS and CDR2 YYNGEE. The V gene lost 3 bases and the J gene lost 9 bases, with 19 bases spanning the gap. The CDR3 loop spans 15 amino acids. The CDR3 region is CASSASGQGIGPQHF. The CDR3, as DNA: TGTGCCAGCAGCGCCTCGGGACAAGGCATTGGGCCCCAGCATTTT. The whole variable domain, filled in from reference TRBV9 and TRBJ1-5, reads DSGVTQTPKHLITATGQRVTLRCSPRSGDLSVYWYQQSLDQGLQFLIQYYNGEERAKGNILERFSAQQFPDLHSELNLSSLELGDSALYFCASSASGQGIGPQHFGDGTRLSIL.